A selection of T cell receptor beta chains follows, all from one sample in a study of blood T cell repertoires in COVID-19. Clones were sequenced by immunoSEQ multiplex PCR, and TCRdb holds only the in-frame ones, with some missing. This table holds around 360,000 clones, around 87% found once. The sequenced material came from peripheral blood. The receptors shown here come from a woman under 40 with COVID-19, enrolled during active disease. Each CDR3 is given with its conserved first and last residue. D genes are given only for firm matches. Rows give clone size only sometimes, using once, few, many, or a class for an expanded clone.

D: NA
J: TRBJ2-7
size: NA
V: TRBV15
DNA: TGTGCCACCAGCAGAGATGTTGGACAGACCTACGAGCAGTACTTC
CDR3: CATSRDVGQTYEQYF

D: NA
J: TRBJ2-4
size: NA
V: TRBV30
DNA: TGTGCCTGGAGTGAAGGAGGGCAAAACATTCAGTACTTC
CDR3: CAWSEGGQNIQYF

D: TRBD2
J: TRBJ2-7
size: NA
V: TRBV7-2
DNA: TGTGCCAGCACCTTCGGGGGGGTTACCCACGAGCAGTACTTC
CDR3: CASTFGGVTHEQYF

D: TRBD1
J: TRBJ2-3
size: NA
V: TRBV19
DNA: TGTGCCAGTAGTATGACAGGGGTACCAGATACGCAGTATTTT
CDR3: CASSMTGVPDTQYF

D: TRBD2
J: TRBJ2-5
size: NA
V: TRBV30
DNA: TGTGCCTGGAGTCTAGCGGGGGAGACCCAGTACTTC
CDR3: CAWSLAGETQYF

D: NA
J: TRBJ2-2
size: NA
V: TRBV7-3
DNA: TGTGCCAGCAGCTTCCAACCCTCGGCCGGGGAGCTGTTTTTT
CDR3: CASSFQPSAGELFF

D: NA
J: TRBJ2-3
size: NA
V: TRBV4-1
DNA: TGCGCCAGCAGCCAAGGACCTATCGTCGGGAAGCAGTATTTT
CDR3: CASSQGPIVGKQYF

D: TRBD2
J: TRBJ2-5
size: once
V: TRBV9
DNA: TGTGCCAGCAGCGTAGCTCTCGGGGGGATTCAAGAGACCCAGTACTTC
CDR3: CASSVALGGIQETQYF

D: NA
J: TRBJ2-7
size: NA
V: TRBV5-1
DNA: TGCGCCAGCAGCTTGGGTCGCAGCTCCTACGAGCAGTACTTC
CDR3: CASSLGRSSYEQYF

D: NA
J: TRBJ2-1
size: NA
V: TRBV4-3
DNA: TGCGCCAGCAGCCAAGATTTTAGTGACAATGAGCAGTTCTTC
CDR3: CASSQDFSDNEQFF

D: NA
J: TRBJ2-3
size: few
V: TRBV5-1
DNA: TGCGCCAGCAGCTTGAATGCAGGGGCAGGTACGCAGTATTTT
CDR3: CASSLNAGAGTQYF

D: NA
J: TRBJ1-4
size: NA
V: TRBV5-1
DNA: TGCGCCAGCAGCTTGGCCCCCGGGTCCCTCTATGAAAAACTGTTTTTT
CDR3: CASSLAPGSLYEKLFF

D: NA
J: TRBJ2-7
size: NA
V: TRBV6-5
DNA: TGTGCCAGCACTAGTAGCGGTCCTAGCTCCTACGAGCAGTACTTC
CDR3: CASTSSGPSSYEQYF

D: TRBD2
J: TRBJ2-5
size: NA
V: TRBV24-1
DNA: TGTGCCACCAGTGATCAAGCGGGAGCAAGGGAGACCCAGTACTTC
CDR3: CATSDQAGARETQYF

D: TRBD1
J: TRBJ2-1
size: NA
V: TRBV18
DNA: TGTGCCAGCTCACAAGGACAGGGGACTTACAATGAGCAGTTCTTC
CDR3: CASSQGQGTYNEQFF

D: TRBD2
J: TRBJ2-7
size: NA
V: TRBV9
DNA: TGTGCCAGCAGCGTAGGAGCGGGAGGGAGCCACGAGCAGTACTTC
CDR3: CASSVGAGGSHEQYF

D: NA
J: TRBJ2-1
size: NA
V: TRBV5-1
DNA: TGCGCCAGCAGCTTGGTTCGGCAGGTGTCGGACAATGAGCAGTTCTTC
CDR3: CASSLVRQVSDNEQFF

D: NA
J: TRBJ2-7
size: NA
V: TRBV10-3
DNA: TGTGCCACCTCCACCTCGACACCCTACGAGCAGTACTTC
CDR3: CATSTSTPYEQYF

D: TRBD1
J: TRBJ1-4
size: NA
V: TRBV5-1
DNA: TGCGCCAGCAGCTCGGGACAGCCGAATGAAAAACTGTTTTTT
CDR3: CASSSGQPNEKLFF

D: NA
J: TRBJ1-1
size: NA
V: TRBV6-6
DNA: TGTGCCAGCAGTTACGTTGGGGCCCGCGGGGATACTGAAGCTTTCTTT
CDR3: CASSYVGARGDTEAFF

D: NA
J: TRBJ1-3
size: NA
V: TRBV20-1
DNA: TGCAGTGCTAGTCGCGCGGCGTCCCGCTCTGGAAACACCATATATTTT
CDR3: CSASRAASRSGNTIYF

D: NA
J: TRBJ2-7
size: NA
V: TRBV2
DNA: TGTGCCACCCTGGGGGGGACAGGTATTTACGAGCAGTACTTC
CDR3: CATLGGTGIYEQYF

D: TRBD2
J: TRBJ2-1
size: many
V: TRBV6-4
DNA: TGTGCCAGCAGTAGAGCGGGAGGGGAGTACAATGAGCAGTTCTTC
CDR3: CASSRAGGEYNEQFF

D: TRBD1
J: TRBJ1-3
size: NA
V: TRBV27
DNA: TGTGCCAGCAGTTCCTCCACAGGGGGGGACACCATATATTTT
CDR3: CASSSSTGGDTIYF

D: NA
J: TRBJ2-7
size: NA
V: TRBV5-5
DNA: TGTGCCAGCAGCCGCGCGAGTTACGAGCAGTACTTC
CDR3: CASSRASYEQYF

D: NA
J: TRBJ1-5
size: NA
V: TRBV2
DNA: TGTGCCAGCAGTGAAGTCCGCAGGGCGGGACAGCCCCAGCATTTT
CDR3: CASSEVRRAGQPQHF

D: TRBD2
J: TRBJ2-7
size: NA
V: TRBV5-5
DNA: TGTGCCAGCAGCTTGGGCCCGGGACTAGCGGGTCTCCTTTCCTACGAGCAGTACTTC
CDR3: CASSLGPGLAGLLSYEQYF

D: TRBD1
J: TRBJ2-3
size: NA
V: TRBV2
DNA: TGTGCCAGCAGAGAAGGGACAGCAAGAGTCACAGATACGCAGTATTTT
CDR3: CASREGTARVTDTQYF